This entry lists 27 T cell receptor beta chains sequenced from one sample in a study of blood T cell repertoires in COVID-19. Sequenced by immunoSEQ multiplex PCR; TCRdb stores in-frame clones only, minus some. The table includes about 230,000 clones, 85% to 90% detected once. The specimen sequenced was PBMCs or T cells enriched from blood (not recorded which). These receptor sequences come from a woman in her twenties or thirties with acute COVID-19.

The chain is built from TRBV6-5 and TRBJ1-2; 7 bases align to TRBD1. The CDR3 totals 16 residues. V lost 0 bases and J lost 1; bases outside the gene matches: 5. Per the germline V gene, CDR1 is MNHEY and CDR2 is SVGAGI. CDR3 sequence reads: CASSYSWDRFNYGYTF. CDR3 bases: TGTGCCAGCAGTTACTCGTGGGACAGATTTAACTATGGCTACACCTTC.

The chain uses TRBV6-2 or TRBV6-3 and TRBJ1-2; D may be TRBD1 (5 bases). This CDR3 is 17 amino acids long. Germline-derived CDR1 and CDR2 are MNHEY and SVGEGT. The V gene lost 4 bases and the J gene lost 5 bases, with 23 bases spanning the gap. CDR3 sequence: CASSWGQNRIALYGYTF. In nucleotides, the CDR3 is TGTGCCAGCAGTTGGGGCCAAAACCGGATTGCTCTGTATGGCTACACCTTC.

This clone has just one count. The chain is built from TRBV11-2 and TRBJ1-4, with D tentatively TRBD1 (6 bases). Germline V lookup: CDR1 SGHAT, CDR2 FQNNGV. The germline V and J ends were trimmed by 5 bases and 6 bases, with 19 bases remaining between them. The CDR3 has 16 residues. Here the CDR3 reads CASSPQQGPRDEKLFF. Written as DNA, the CDR3 is TGTGCCAGCAGCCCCCAACAGGGTCCAAGAGATGAAAAACTGTTTTTT.

The rearrangement links TRBV4-1 to TRBJ1-1, with D unclear. Trimming shortened V by 1 base and J by 3 bases, and 12 bases separated the two germline ends. The CDR3 covers 15 residues. The germline V gene has CDR1 MGHRA and CDR2 YSYEKL. For the CDR3, the DNA is TGCGCCAGCAGCCAAGGTGTCCGGAGCCACACTGAAGCTTTCTTT. This codes for CASSQGVRSHTEAFF.

This clone was recorded a few times. The V and J genes are TRBV5-1 and TRBJ1-2; the D is unclear. The CDR3 covers 17 residues. Germline V gene sequence: CDR1 SGHRS, CDR2 YFSETQ. V shed 0 bases and J shed 5 bases, with 20 bases lying between them. The chain's CDR3 is CASSLGGVRPGFYGYTF. In DNA form, the CDR3 reads TGCGCCAGCAGCTTGGGCGGGGTCCGACCGGGTTTTTATGGCTACACCTTC.

This clone was seen just once. V is TRBV5-4 and J is TRBJ2-6; no reliable D call. In germline, CDR1 is SGHNT, CDR2 YYREEE (reference sequence). The V end was cut by 6 bases, the J end by 0 bases, with 7 bases between. The CDR3 runs 14 residues. The CDR3 DNA reads as TGTGCCAGCACCCAACTCTCTGGGGCCAACGTCCTGACTTTC. It is translated as CASTQLSGANVLTF.

The V call is TRBV15, the J call TRBJ1-2; D gene ambiguous. V was pared by 1 base and J by 0 bases, with 6 bases between. CDR3 length: 14 residues. From germline, CDR1 is LNHNV and CDR2 YYDKDF (reference sequence). Here the CDR3 DNA reads TGTGCCACCAGCAGAGGGTTAGCTAACTATGGCTACACCTTC. Protein sequence: CATSRGLANYGYTF.

This chain joins TRBV5-6 and TRBJ2-7, with 7 bases identical to TRBD1. This CDR3 has 12 residues. After removal of 4 bases from V and 13 bases from J, the junction contained 11 bases not matched to a gene. Germline V gene data show CDR1 as SGHDT and CDR2 as YYEEEE. The chain's CDR3 is CASSPRDSEPYF. CDR3 in DNA: TGTGCCAGCAGCCCCCGGGACAGCGAACCCTACTTC.

Only one count was recorded for this clone. The rearrangement joins TRBV2 to TRBJ1-1, with a tentative D call TRBD1 (5 bases). Between the trimmed V and J ends, which lost 7 bases and 7 bases, there was a span of 16 bases. Germline V lookup: CDR1 SNHLY, CDR2 FYNNEI. This CDR3 has 13 amino acids. CDR3: CASNQGGTDEAFF. CDR3 nucleotide sequence: TGTGCCAGCAACCAGGGTGGGACTGATGAAGCTTTCTTT.

V and J are TRBV25-1 and TRBJ2-3; D is unresolved. The germline gives CDR1 MGHDK, CDR2 SYGVNS. The V end was cut by 8 bases, the J end by 1 base, with 10 bases between. The CDR3 extends over 13 amino acids. The CDR3 coding sequence is TGTGCCAGCTCAGTACCTGGCACAGATACGCAGTATTTT. Residues: CASSVPGTDTQYF.

The CDR3 sequence is CASSNMLPREAEDSPLHF. The CDR3 coding sequence is TGTGCCAGCAGCAACATGCTCCCCAGGGAGGCCGAGGATTCACCCCTCCACTTT. The rearrangement joins TRBV21-1 to TRBJ1-6. TRBV21-1 is termed a pseudogene. The length of the CDR3 is 18 residues.

The CDR3, as DNA: TGTGCCAGCAGCTTAGGAGGACAGGTGTTCCCCGGGGAGCTGTTTTTT. Encoded protein: CASSLGGQVFPGELFF. The V and J genes are TRBV7-2 and TRBJ2-2; 7 bases line up with TRBD1. This CDR3 spans 16 amino acids. Trimming removed 1 base from V and 6 bases from J; junction bases left unmatched: 8. Germline CDR1 reads SGHTA; CDR2 reads FQGNSA.

The rearrangement links TRBV5-6 to TRBJ1-2; 7 bases line up with TRBD1. Germline CDR1 is SGHDT and CDR2 is YYEEEE. V gave up 4 bases and J gave up 4 bases; unmatched junction bases: 4. The CDR3 has 13 amino acids. CDR3 sequence: CASSMDRPYGYTF. For the CDR3, the DNA is TGTGCCAGCAGCATGGACAGGCCCTATGGCTACACCTTC.

The chain carries TRBV9 and TRBJ2-5; 7 positions match TRBD1. Germline lookup yields CDR1 SGDLS and CDR2 YYNGEE. This CDR3 is built from 14 residues. J gave up 2 bases and V 3 bases, and 4 bases lay outside the gene matches. The CDR3 DNA is TGTGCCAGCAGCGGGGGGACAGATCAAGAGACCCAGTACTTC. Its translation: CASSGGTDQETQYF.

This rearrangement joins TRBV28 to TRBJ2-1, with D possibly matching TRBD2 (6 bases). Looked up from germline, CDR1 is MDHEN and CDR2 is SYDVKM. CDR3 length equals 16 residues. V was pared by 2 bases and J by 3 bases, with 14 bases between. The CDR3 here is CASSLVVTGDYNEQFF. CDR3 DNA: TGTGCCAGCAGTTTAGTCGTGACGGGGGACTACAATGAGCAGTTCTTC.

The chain couples TRBV30 to TRBJ2-3; 9 bases are shared with TRBD1. This CDR3 is 15 amino acids long. Germline CDR1 GTSNPN, CDR2 SVGIG (reference sequence). Trimming at V came to 3 bases and at J to 6 bases, leaving 10 bases not matched to a gene. The CDR3 loop reads CAWRPTGQGRDTQYF. The CDR3 DNA follows: TGTGCCTGGAGACCAACGGGACAGGGAAGGGATACGCAGTATTTT.

This sequence joins TRBV5-1 and TRBJ2-3; 11 nucleotides match TRBD2. Germline V gene data show CDR1 as SGHRS and CDR2 as YFSETQ. This CDR3 spans 15 amino acids. The junction had 6 bases not matched to a gene; V was cut back by 4 bases and J by 5 bases. This CDR3 reads CASSISGGALDTQYF. CDR3 in DNA: TGCGCCAGCAGCATTAGCGGGGGGGCGTTAGATACGCAGTATTTT.

The chain employs TRBV4-1 and TRBJ2-5; 13 bases align to TRBD2. V lost 4 bases and J lost 5; bases outside the gene matches: 7. This CDR3 has 16 residues. CDR1 is MGHRA, CDR2 YSYEKL, per germline. The CDR3: CASSPTSGGAWETQYF. In DNA, the CDR3 is TGCGCCAGCAGCCCAACTAGCGGGGGGGCCTGGGAGACCCAGTACTTC.

A remark on this clone: A read error may account for a junction end that differs from germline. The V and J genes are TRBV6-6 and TRBJ2-2, with 14 bases lining up with TRBD2. CDR1 is MNHNY, CDR2 SVGAGI, per germline (reference sequence). This CDR3 contains 16 residues. This chain's CDR3 is CASSRLAGGNSGELFF. The CDR3 DNA reads TGTGCCAGCAGTCGACTAGCGGGGGGGAACAGCGGGGAGCTGTTTTTT.

This sequence joins TRBV3-1 (or the pseudogene TRBV3-2) and TRBJ1-4; the D gene is possibly TRBD1 (5 bases). In germline, CDR1 is LGHDT, CDR2 YNNKEL (reference sequence). V lost 3 bases, J lost 0 bases, and 5 bases lay in between. The CDR3 sequence is 14 residues long. As DNA, the CDR3 is TGTGCCAGCAGCCACAGGGCAACTAATGAAAAACTGTTTTTT. It yields the protein CASSHRATNEKLFF.

The chain joins TRBV3-1 (or the pseudogene TRBV3-2) to TRBJ1-4; 11 bases fit TRBD1. V gave up 4 bases and J gave up 8 bases; unmatched junction bases: 18. Germline V gene sequence: CDR1 LGHDT, CDR2 YNNKEL (reference sequence). The CDR3 is 19 residues long. Written as DNA, the CDR3 is TGTGCCAGCAGCCCAGCTGGACAGGGGGCCGCTGAGGTCCTAGAAAAACTGTTTTTT. Its translation: CASSPAGQGAAEVLEKLFF.

To note about this clone: Distinct nucleotide sequences in the sample also encode this CDR3. The rearrangement uses TRBV7-8 and TRBJ2-7; 8 bases agree with TRBD2. Germline lookup yields CDR1 SGHVS and CDR2 FQNEAQ. This CDR3 has 14 amino acids. The V gene end was trimmed by 5 bases and the J gene end by 2 bases; junction bases not matched to a gene: 5. The CDR3: CASSLSGGPYEQYF. The CDR3 coding sequence is TGTGCCAGCAGCCTAAGCGGGGGCCCCTACGAGCAGTACTTC.

This clone was counted once. The gene calls are TRBV5-6 and TRBJ2-7, with TRBD1 matching over 8 bases. The CDR3 totals 13 residues. The V segment lost 7 bases and the J segment 2 bases; nucleotides outside the gene matches: 5. Germline CDR1 and CDR2: SGHDT and YYEEEE. CDR3: CASSRQGPYEQYF. The CDR3 nucleotides are TGTGCCAGCTCCAGACAGGGGCCCTACGAGCAGTACTTC.

The chain recombines TRBV7-8 with TRBJ2-1, with TRBD1 identical over 12 bases. The length of the CDR3 is 16 residues. V trimming: 2 bases; J trimming: 7 bases; junction bases outside the gene matches: 6. The germline gives CDR1 SGHVS, CDR2 FQNEAQ. CDR3 amino acids: CASSLRGQGAVNEQFF. CDR3 nucleotides: TGTGCCAGCAGCTTAAGGGGACAGGGGGCAGTGAATGAGCAGTTCTTC. Using reference TRBV7-8 and TRBJ2-1 for the parts outside the CDR3, the full variable domain is GAGVSQSPRYKVAKRGQDVALRCDPISGHVSLFWYQQALGQGPEFLTYFQNEAQLDKSGLPSDRFFAERPEGSVSTLKIQRTQQEDSAVYLCASSLRGQGAVNEQFFGPGTRLTVL.

The chain combines TRBV28 with TRBJ2-7; possibly TRBD2 for D (5 bases). The germline V gene encodes CDR1 MDHEN and CDR2 SYDVKM. CDR3 length: 15 amino acids. V lost 6 bases and J 0 bases, leaving 15 bases between the germline ends. CDR3 DNA sequence: TGTGCCAGCAGGAGCGGCGCGGCGAACTCCTACGAGCAGTACTTC. This codes for CASRSGAANSYEQYF.

The chain carries TRBV2 and TRBJ1-5; 7 bases are shared with TRBD1. The CDR3 spans 13 residues. From germline, CDR1 is SNHLY and CDR2 FYNNEI. V lost 4 bases and J lost 6; bases outside the gene matches: 3. The CDR3 loop is CASSVEGAQPQHF. The CDR3 nucleotides read TGTGCCAGCAGTGTGGAGGGGGCTCAGCCCCAGCATTTT.

The rearrangement links TRBV5-4 to TRBJ1-2; TRBD1 matches at 7 bases. Germline V gives CDR1 SGHNT, CDR2 YYREEE (reference sequence). This CDR3 contains 12 residues. Trimming at V came to 7 bases and at J to 6 bases, leaving 6 bases not matched to a gene. Written as DNA, the CDR3 is TGTGCCAGCCACAGGGGAATCGATGGCTACACCTTC. This translates into CASHRGIDGYTF.